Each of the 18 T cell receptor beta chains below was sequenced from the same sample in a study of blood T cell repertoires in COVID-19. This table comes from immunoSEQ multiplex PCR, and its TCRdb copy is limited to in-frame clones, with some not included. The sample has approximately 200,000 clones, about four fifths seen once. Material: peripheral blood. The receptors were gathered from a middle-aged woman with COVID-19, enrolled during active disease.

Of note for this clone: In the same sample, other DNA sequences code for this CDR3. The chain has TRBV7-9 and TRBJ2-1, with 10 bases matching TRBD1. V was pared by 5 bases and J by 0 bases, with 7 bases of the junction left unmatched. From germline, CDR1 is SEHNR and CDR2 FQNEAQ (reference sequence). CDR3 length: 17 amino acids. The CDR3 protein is CASSLRQGASSYNEQFF. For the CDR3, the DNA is TGTGCCAGCAGCCTAAGACAGGGGGCGAGCTCCTACAATGAGCAGTTCTTC.

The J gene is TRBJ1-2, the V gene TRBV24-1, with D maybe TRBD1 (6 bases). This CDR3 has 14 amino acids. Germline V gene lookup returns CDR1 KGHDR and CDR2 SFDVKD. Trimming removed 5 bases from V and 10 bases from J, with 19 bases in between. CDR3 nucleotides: TGTGCCACCAGTGTCACCACAGGGTCAGGGGACTACACCTTC. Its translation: CATSVTTGSGDYTF.

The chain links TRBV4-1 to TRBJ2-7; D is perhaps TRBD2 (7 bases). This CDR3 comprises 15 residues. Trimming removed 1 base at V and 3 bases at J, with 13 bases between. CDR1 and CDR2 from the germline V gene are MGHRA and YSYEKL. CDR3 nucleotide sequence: TGCGCCAGCAGCCAAGCGGCGGGGGCTCTCTACGAGCAGTACTTC. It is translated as CASSQAAGALYEQYF.

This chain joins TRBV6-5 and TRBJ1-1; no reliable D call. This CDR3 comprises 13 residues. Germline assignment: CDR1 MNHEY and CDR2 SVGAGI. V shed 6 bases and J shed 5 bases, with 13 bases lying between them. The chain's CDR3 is CASSPRGVTEAFF. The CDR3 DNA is TGTGCCAGCAGCCCACGGGGTGTTACTGAAGCTTTCTTT.

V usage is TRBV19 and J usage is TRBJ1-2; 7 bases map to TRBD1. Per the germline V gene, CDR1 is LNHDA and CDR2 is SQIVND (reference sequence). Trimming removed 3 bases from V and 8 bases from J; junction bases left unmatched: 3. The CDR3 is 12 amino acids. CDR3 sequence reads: CASSIQGVGYTF. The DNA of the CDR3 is TGTGCCAGTAGTATCCAGGGGGTAGGCTACACCTTC.

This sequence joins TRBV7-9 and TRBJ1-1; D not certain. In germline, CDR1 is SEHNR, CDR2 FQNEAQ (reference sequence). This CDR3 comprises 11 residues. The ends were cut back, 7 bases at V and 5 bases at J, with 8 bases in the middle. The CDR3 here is CASKLFTEAFF. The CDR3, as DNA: TGTGCCAGCAAACTTTTTACTGAAGCTTTCTTT.

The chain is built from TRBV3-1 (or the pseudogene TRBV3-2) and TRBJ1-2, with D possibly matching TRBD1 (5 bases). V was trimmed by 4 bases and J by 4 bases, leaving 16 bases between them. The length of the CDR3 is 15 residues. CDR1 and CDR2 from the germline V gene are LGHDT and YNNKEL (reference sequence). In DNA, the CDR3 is TGTGCCAGCAGCCCCGGGCCAGGGCGCGGCTATGGCTACACCTTC. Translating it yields CASSPGPGRGYGYTF.

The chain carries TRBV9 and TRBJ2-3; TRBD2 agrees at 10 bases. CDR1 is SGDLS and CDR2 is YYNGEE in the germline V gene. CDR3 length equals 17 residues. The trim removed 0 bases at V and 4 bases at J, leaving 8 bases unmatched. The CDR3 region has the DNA TGTGCCAGCAGCGTAGATAGCGGGGGGCCGGGGGCAGATACGCAGTATTTT. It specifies CASSVDSGGPGADTQYF. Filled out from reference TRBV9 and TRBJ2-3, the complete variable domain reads DSGVTQTPKHLITATGQRVTLRCSPRSGDLSVYWYQQSLDQGLQFLIQYYNGEERAKGNILERFSAQQFPDLHSELNLSSLELGDSALYFCASSVDSGGPGADTQYFGPGTRLTVL.

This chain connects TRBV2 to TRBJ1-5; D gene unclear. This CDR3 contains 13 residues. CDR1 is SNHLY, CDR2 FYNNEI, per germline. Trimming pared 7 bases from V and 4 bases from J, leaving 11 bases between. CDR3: CASKRYLNQPQHF. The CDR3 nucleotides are TGTGCCAGCAAGCGATACTTGAATCAGCCCCAGCATTTT.

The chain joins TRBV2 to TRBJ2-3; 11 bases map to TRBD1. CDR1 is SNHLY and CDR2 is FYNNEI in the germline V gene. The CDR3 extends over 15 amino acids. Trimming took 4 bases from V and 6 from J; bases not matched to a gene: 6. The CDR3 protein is CASSVHGQGADTQYF. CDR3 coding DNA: TGTGCCAGCAGTGTTCATGGACAGGGGGCGGATACGCAGTATTTT.

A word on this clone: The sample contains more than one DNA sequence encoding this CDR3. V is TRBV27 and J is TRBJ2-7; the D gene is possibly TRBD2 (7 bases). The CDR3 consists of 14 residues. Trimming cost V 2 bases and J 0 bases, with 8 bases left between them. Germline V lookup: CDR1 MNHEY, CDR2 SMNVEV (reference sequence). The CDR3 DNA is TGTGCCAGCAGTTTAGCGGGGGCCTCCTACGAGCAGTACTTC. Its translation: CASSLAGASYEQYF.

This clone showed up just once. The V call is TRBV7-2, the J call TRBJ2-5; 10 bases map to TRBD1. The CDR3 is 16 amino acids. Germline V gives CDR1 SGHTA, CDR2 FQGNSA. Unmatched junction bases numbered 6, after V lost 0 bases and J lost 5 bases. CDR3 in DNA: TGTGCCAGCAGCTTAGCGGCGGGACAGGGGTCCGAGACCCAGTACTTC. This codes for CASSLAAGQGSETQYF.

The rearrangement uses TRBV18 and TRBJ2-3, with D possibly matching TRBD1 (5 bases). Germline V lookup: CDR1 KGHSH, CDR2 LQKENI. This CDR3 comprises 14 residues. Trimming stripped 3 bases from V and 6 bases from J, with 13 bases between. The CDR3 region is CASSPGQQSDTQYF. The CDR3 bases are TGTGCCAGCTCACCGGGGCAGCAGAGCGATACGCAGTATTTT.

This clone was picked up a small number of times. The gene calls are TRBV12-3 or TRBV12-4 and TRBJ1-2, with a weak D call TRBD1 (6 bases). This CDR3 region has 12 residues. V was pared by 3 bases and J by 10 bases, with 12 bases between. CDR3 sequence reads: CASSLLRGAYTF. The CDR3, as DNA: TGTGCCAGCAGTTTGTTGCGGGGGGCCTACACCTTC.

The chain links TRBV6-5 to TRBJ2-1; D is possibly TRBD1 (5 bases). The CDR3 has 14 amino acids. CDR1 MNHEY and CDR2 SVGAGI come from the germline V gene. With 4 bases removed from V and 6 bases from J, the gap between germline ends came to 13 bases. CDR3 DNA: TGTGCCAGCAGTTTAGGGGCAGCCTTCAATGAGCAGTTCTTC. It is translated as CASSLGAAFNEQFF.

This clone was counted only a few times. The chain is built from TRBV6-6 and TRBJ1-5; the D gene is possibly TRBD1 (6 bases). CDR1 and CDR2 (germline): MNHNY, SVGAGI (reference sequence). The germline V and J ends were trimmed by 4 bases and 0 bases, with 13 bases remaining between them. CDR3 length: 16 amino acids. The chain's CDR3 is CASSSTGRDSNQPQHF. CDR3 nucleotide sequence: TGTGCCAGCAGTTCAACAGGGAGGGATAGCAATCAGCCCCAGCATTTT.

The CDR3 region is CASGLAAGDTQYF. The CDR3 DNA is TGTGCCTCAGGACTAGCGGCAGGAGATACGCAGTATTTT. The gene calls are TRBV30 and TRBJ2-3; 10 positions agree with TRBD2. From germline, CDR1 is GTSNPN and CDR2 SVGIG (reference sequence). With V trimmed by 7 bases and J by 5 bases, 6 bases remained unmatched. The CDR3 sequence is 13 residues long.

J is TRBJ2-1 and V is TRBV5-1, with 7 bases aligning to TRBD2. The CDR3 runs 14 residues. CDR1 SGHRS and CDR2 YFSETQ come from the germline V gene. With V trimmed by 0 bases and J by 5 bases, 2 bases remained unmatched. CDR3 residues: CASSLDGTNNEQFF. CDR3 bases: TGCGCCAGCAGCTTGGACGGGACTAACAATGAGCAGTTCTTC.